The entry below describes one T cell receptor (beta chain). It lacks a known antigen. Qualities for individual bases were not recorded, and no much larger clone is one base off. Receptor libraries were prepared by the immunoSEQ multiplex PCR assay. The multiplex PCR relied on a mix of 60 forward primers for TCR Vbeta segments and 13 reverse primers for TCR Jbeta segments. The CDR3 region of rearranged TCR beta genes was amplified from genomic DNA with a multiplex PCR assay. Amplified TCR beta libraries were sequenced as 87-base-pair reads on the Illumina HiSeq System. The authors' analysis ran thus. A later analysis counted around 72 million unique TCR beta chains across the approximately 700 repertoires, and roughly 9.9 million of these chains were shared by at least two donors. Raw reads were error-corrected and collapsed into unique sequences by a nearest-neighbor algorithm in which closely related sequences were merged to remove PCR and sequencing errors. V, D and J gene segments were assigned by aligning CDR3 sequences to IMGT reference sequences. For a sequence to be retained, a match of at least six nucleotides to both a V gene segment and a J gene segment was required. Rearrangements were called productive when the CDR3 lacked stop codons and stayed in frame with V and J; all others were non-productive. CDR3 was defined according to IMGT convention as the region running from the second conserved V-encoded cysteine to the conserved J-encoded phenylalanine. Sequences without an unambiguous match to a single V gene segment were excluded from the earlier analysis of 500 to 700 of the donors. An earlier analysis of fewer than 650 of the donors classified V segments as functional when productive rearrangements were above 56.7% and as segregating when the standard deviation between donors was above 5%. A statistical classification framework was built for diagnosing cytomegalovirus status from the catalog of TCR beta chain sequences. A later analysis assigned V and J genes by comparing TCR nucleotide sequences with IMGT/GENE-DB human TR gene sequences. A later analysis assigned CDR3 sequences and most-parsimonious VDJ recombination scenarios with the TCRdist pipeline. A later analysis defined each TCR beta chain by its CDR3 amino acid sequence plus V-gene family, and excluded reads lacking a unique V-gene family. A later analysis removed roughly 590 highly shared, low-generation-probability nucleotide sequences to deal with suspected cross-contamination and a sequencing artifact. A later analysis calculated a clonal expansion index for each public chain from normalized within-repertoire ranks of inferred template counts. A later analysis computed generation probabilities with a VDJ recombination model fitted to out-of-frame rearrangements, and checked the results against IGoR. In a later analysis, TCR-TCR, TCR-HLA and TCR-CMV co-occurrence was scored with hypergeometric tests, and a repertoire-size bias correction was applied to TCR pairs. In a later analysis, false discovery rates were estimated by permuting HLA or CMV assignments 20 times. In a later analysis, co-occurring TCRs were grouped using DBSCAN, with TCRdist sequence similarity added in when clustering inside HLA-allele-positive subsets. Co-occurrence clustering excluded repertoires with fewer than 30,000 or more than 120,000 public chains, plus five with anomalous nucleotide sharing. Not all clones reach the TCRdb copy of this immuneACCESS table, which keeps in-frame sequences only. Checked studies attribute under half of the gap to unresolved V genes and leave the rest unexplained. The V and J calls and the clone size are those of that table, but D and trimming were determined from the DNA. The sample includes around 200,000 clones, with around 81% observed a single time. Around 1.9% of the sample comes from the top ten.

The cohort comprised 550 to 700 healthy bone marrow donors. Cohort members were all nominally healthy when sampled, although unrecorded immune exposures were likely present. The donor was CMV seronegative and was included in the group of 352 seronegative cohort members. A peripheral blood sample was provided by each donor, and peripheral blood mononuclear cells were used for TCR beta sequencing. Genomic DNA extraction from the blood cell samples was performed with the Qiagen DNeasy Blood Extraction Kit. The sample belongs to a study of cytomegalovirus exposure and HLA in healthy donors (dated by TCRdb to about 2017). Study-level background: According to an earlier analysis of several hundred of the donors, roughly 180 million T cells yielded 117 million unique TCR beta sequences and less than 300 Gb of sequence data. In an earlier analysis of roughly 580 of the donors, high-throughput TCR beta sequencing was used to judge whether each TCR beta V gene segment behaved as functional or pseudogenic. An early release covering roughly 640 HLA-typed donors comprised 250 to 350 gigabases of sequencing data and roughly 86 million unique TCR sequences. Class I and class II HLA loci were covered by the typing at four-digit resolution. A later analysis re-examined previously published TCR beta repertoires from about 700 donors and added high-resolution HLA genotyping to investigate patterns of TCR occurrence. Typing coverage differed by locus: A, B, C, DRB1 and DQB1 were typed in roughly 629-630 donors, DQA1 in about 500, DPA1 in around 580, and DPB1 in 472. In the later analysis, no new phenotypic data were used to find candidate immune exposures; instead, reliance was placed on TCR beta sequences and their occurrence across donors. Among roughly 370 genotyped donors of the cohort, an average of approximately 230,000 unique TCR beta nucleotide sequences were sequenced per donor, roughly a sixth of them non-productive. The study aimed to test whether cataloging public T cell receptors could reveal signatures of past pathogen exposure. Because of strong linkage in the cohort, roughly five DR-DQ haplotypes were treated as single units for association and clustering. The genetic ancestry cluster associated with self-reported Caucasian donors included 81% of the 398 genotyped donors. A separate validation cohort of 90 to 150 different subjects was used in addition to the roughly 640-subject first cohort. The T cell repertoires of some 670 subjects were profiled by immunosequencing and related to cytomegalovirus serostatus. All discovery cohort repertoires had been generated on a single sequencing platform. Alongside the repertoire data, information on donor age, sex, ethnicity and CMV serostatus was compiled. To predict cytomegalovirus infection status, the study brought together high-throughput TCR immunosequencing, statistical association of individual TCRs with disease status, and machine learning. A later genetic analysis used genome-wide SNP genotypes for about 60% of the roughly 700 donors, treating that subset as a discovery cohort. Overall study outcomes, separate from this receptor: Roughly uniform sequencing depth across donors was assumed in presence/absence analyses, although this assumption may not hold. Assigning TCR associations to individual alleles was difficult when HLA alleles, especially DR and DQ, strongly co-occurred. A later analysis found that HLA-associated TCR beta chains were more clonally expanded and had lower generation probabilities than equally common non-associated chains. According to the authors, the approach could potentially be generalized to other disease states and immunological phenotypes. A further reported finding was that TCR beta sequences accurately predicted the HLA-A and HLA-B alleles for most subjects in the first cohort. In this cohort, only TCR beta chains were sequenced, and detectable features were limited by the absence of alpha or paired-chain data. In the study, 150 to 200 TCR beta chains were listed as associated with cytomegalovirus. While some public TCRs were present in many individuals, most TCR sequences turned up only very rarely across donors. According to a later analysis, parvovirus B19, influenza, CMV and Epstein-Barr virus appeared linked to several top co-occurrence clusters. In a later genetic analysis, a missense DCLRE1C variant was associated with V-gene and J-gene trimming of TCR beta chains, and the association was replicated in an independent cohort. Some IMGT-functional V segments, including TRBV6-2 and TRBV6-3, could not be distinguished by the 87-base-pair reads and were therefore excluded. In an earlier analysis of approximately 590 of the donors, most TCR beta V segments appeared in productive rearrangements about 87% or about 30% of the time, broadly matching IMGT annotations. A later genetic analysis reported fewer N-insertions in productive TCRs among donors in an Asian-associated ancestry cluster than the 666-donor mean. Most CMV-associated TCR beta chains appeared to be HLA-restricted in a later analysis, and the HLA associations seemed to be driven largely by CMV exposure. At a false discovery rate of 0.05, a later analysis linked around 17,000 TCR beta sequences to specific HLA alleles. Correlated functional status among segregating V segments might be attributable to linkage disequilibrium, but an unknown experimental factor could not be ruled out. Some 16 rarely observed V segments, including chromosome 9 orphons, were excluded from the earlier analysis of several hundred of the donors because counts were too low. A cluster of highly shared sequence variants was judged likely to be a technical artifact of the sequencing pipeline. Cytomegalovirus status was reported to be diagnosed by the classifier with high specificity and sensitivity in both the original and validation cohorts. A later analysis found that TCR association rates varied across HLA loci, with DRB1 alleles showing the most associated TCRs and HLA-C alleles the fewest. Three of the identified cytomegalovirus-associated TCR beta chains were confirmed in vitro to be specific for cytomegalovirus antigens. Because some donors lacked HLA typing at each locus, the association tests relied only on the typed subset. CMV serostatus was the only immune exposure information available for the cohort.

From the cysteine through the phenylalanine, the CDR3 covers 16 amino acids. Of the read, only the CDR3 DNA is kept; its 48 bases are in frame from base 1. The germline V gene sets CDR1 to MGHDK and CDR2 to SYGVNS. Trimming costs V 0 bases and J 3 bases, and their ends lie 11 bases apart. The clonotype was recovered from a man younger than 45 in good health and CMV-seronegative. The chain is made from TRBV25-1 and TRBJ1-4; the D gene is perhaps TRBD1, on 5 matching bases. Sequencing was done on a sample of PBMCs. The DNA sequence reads TGTGCCAGCAGTGAATATCCCGCAGGGTCTAATGAAAAACTGTTTTTT. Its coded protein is CASSEYPAGSNEKLFF.